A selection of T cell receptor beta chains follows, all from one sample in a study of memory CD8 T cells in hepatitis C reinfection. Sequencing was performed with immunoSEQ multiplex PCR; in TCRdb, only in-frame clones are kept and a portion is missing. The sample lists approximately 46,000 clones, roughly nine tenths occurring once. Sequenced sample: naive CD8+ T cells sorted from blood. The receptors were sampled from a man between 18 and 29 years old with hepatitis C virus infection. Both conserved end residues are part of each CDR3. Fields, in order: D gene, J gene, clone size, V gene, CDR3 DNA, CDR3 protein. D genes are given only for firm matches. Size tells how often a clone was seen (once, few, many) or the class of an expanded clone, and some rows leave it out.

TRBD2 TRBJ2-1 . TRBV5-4 TGTGCCAGCAGCTTGTTAGCGGGAGGCCCCATAAGGGACAATGAGCAGTTCTTC CASSLLAGGPIRDNEQFF
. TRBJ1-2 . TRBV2 TGTGCCAGCAGCGGGGGCTATGGCTACACCTTC CASSGGYGYTF
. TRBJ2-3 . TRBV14 TGTGCCAGCAGCCAACATCGGACTGGGGGGGATACGCAGTATTTT CASSQHRTGGDTQYF
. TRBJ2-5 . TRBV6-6 TGTGCCAGCAGTTACGGACAGCGAGAGACCCAGTACTTC CASSYGQRETQYF
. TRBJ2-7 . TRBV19 TGTGCCAGTAGTATAGTTTTGGCAGCAGAGAGGGAGCAGTACTTC CASSIVLAAEREQYF
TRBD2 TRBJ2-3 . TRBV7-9 TGTGCCAGCAGCTTACCGGGACTAGCGTTTTCAGATACGCAGTATTTT CASSLPGLAFSDTQYF
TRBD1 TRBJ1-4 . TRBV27 TGTGCCAGCAGTTTGACAGGGTTTAATGAAAAACTGTTTTTT CASSLTGFNEKLFF
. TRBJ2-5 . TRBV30 TGTGCCTGGAGTGTAGCCGGGGGACCCCAAGAGACCCAGTACTTC CAWSVAGGPQETQYF
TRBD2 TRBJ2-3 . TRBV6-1 TGTGCCAGCAGTGAATGGTCTAGCGGGTACACAGATACGCAGTATTTT CASSEWSSGYTDTQYF
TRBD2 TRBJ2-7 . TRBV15 TGTGCCACCAGCAGTCAGCTAGCGGGAGGCGAGCAGTACTTC CATSSQLAGGEQYF
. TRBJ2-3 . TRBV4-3 TGCGCCAGCAGCCAAGATCCGGGTAGCGGCGCAGATACGCAGTATTTT CASSQDPGSGADTQYF
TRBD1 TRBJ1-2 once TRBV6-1 TGTGCCAGCAGCGAGCAGACAGGGGGCTATGGCTACACCTTC CASSEQTGGYGYTF
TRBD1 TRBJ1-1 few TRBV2 TGTGCCAGCGAAAGTTCCCATGGAGGACAGGGGACTGAAGCTTTCTTT CASESSHGGQGTEAFF
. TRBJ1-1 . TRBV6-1 TGTGCCAGCAGTTTAACAGGGACGATGAACACTGAAGCTTTCTTT CASSLTGTMNTEAFF